This T cell receptor beta chain was recorded in a study of blood T cell repertoires in COVID-19. Study context: Sources were T cells, B-cell-depleted T cells, or PBMCs; the material itself was cDNA or gDNA.

Produced via immunoSEQ multiplex PCR; TCRdb's table is partial and in-frame only. The data contain approximately 170,000 clones, 84% of them singletons. The CDR3 contains 15 residues. Deletions cut 3 bases from V and 3 bases from J, with 13 bases between. Germline CDR1 is KGHDR and CDR2 is SFDVKD. The chain employs TRBV24-1 and TRBJ2-5, with a possible D match to TRBD1 (6 bases). The sample consisted of peripheral blood. This TCR was sampled from a man aged 65 to 85 with active or convalescent COVID-19. CDR3 protein: CATSDPGTPKETQYF. The CDR3 nucleotides read TGTGCCACCAGTGATCCCGGGACACCCAAAGAGACCCAGTACTTC.